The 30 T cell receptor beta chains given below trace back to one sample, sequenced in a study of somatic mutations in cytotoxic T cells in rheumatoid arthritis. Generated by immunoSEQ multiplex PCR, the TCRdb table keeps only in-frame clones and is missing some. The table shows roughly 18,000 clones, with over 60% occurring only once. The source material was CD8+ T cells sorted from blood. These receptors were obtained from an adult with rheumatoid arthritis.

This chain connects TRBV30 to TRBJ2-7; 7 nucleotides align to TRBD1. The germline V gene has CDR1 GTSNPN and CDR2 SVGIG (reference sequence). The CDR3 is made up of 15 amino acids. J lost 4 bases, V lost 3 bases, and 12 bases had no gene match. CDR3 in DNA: TGTGCCTGGAGAGAGACGGGACAGATGGGGTACGAGCAGTACTTC. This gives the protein CAWRETGQMGYEQYF.

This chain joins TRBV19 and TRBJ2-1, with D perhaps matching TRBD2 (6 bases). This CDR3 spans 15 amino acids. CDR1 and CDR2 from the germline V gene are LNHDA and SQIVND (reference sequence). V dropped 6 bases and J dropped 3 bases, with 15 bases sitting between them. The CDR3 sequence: CASSPWRRDYNEQFF. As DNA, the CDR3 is TGTGCCAGTAGCCCCTGGAGGAGGGACTACAATGAGCAGTTCTTC.

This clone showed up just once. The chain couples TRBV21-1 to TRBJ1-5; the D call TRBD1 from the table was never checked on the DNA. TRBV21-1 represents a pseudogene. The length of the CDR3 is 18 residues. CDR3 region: CASSGGRGTGYFGQPQHF. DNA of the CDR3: TGTGCCAGCAGCGGGGGTAGGGGGACAGGGTATTTTGGTCAGCCCCAGCATTTT.

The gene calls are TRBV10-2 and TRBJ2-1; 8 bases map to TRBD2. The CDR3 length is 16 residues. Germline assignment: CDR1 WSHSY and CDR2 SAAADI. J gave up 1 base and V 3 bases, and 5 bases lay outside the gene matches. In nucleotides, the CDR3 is TGCGCCAGCAGTGACTTTAGCGGGGCATCCTACAATGAGCAGTTCTTC. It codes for CASSDFSGASYNEQFF.

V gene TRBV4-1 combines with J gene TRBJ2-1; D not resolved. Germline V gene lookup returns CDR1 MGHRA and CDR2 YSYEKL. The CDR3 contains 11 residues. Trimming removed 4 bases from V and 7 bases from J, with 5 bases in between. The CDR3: CASSLRNEQFF. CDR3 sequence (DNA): TGCGCCAGCAGCCTTCGGAATGAGCAGTTCTTC.

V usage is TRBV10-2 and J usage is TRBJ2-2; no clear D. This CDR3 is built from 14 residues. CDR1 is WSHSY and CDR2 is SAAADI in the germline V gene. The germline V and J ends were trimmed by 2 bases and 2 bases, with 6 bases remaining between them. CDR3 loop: CASSEPINTGELFF. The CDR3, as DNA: TGCGCCAGCAGTGAGCCTATTAACACCGGGGAGCTGTTTTTT.

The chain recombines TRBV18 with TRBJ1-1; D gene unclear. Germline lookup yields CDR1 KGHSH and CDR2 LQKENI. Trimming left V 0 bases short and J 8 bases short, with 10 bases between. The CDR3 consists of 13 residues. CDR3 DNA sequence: TGTGCCAGCTCACCACCGGGCTCAATCGAAGCTTTCTTT. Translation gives CASSPPGSIEAFF.

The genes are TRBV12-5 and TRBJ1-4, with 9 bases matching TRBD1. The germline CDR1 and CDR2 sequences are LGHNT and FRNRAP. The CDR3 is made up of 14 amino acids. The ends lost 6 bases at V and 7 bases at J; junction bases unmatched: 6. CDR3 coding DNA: TGTGCTAGTGGGGTGACAGGGGGTAGTGAAAAACTGTTTTTT. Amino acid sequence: CASGVTGGSEKLFF.

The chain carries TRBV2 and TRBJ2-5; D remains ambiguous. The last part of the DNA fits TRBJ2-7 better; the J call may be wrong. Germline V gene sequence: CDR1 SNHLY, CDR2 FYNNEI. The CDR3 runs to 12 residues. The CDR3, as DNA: TGTGCCAGCAGGGGGTATCGGGACGAGCAGTACTTC. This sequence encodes CASRGYRDEQYF.

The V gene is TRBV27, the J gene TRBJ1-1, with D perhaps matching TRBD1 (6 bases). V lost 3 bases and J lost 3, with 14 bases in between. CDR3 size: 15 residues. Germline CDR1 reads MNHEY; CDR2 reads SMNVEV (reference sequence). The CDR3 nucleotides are TGTGCCAGCAGTTTGACGGGACACTCTTACACTGAAGCTTTCTTT. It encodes CASSLTGHSYTEAFF.

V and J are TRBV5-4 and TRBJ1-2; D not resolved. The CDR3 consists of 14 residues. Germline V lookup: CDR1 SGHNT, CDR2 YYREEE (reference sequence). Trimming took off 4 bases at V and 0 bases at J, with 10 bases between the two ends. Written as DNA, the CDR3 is TGTGCCAGCAGCCTGGGTGGTTCTAACTATGGCTACACCTTC. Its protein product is CASSLGGSNYGYTF.

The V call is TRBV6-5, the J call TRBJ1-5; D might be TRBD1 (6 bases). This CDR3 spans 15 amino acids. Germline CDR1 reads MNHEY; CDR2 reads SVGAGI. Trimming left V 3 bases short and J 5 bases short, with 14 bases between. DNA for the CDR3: TGTGCCAGCAGTTATGCGCAGGGGACCCATCAGCCCCAGCATTTT. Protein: CASSYAQGTHQPQHF.

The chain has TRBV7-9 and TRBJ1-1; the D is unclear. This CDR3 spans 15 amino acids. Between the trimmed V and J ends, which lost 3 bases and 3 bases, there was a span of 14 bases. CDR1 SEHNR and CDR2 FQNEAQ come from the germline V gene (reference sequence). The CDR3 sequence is CASSFFMNPDTEAFF. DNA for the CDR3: TGTGCCAGCAGCTTCTTTATGAACCCGGACACTGAAGCTTTCTTT.

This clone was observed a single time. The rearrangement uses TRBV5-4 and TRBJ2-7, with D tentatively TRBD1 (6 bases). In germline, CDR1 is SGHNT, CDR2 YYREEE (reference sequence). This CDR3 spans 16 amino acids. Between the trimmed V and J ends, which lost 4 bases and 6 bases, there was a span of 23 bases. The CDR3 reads CASSADVQGILREQYF. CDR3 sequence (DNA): TGTGCCAGCAGCGCAGACGTACAGGGTATACTTCGCGAGCAGTACTTC.

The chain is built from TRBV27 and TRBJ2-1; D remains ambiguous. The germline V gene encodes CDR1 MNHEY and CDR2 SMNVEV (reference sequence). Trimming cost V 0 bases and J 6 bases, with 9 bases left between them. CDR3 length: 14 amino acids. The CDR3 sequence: CASSLSSVINEQFF. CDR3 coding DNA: TGTGCCAGCAGTTTATCTTCGGTTATCAATGAGCAGTTCTTC.

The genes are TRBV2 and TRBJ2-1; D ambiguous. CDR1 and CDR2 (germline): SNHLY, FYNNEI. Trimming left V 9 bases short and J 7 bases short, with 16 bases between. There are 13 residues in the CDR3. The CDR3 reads CASTLRPGNEQFF. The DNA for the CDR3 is TGTGCCAGTACCCTCAGACCAGGTAATGAGCAGTTCTTC. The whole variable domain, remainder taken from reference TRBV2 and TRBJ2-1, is EPEVTQTPSHQVTQMGQEVILRCVPISNHLYFYWYRQILGQKVEFLVSFYNNEISEKSEIFDDQFSVERPDGSNFTLKIRSTKLEDSAMYFCASTLRPGNEQFFGPGTRLTVL.

CDR3 sequence: CASSEYMGRVGNQPQHF. The DNA for the CDR3 is TGTGCCAGTAGTGAGTATATGGGGAGGGTGGGCAATCAGCCCCAGCATTTT. V gene TRBV19 combines with J gene TRBJ1-5; unclear D gene. Germline-derived CDR1 and CDR2 are LNHDA and SQIVND (reference sequence). V was cut by 5 bases and J by 2 bases, with 19 bases left in between. This CDR3 is built from 17 residues.

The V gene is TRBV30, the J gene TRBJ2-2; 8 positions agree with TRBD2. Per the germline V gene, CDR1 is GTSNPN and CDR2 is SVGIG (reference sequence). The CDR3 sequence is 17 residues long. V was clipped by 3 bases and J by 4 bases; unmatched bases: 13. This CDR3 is CAWSPSGGGLVTGELFF. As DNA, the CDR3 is TGTGCCTGGAGCCCATCCGGCGGGGGGCTGGTCACCGGGGAGCTGTTTTTT.

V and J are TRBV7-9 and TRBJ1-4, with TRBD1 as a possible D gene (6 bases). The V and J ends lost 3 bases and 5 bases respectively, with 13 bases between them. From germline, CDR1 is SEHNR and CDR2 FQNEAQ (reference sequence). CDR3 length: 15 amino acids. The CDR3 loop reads CASSFRDTQNEKLFF. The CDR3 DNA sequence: TGTGCCAGCAGCTTCCGGGACACCCAAAATGAAAAACTGTTTTTT.

CDR3 nucleotide sequence: TGTGCCAGTAAGGAGCGGGAGGGCCCCGGCAATGAGCAGTTCTTC. It yields the protein CASKEREGPGNEQFF. The chain links TRBV19 to TRBJ2-1, with 10 bases lining up with TRBD2. J lost 6 bases, V lost 7 bases, and 9 bases had no gene match. The CDR3 is 15 residues long. The germline V gene has CDR1 LNHDA and CDR2 SQIVND (reference sequence). Supplemented by reference TRBV19 and TRBJ2-1, the full variable domain reads DGGITQSPKYLFRKEGQNVTLSCEQNLNHDAMYWYRQDPGQGLRLIYYSQIVNDFQKGDIAEGYSVSREKKESFPLTVTSAQKNPTAFYLCASKEREGPGNEQFFGPGTRLTVL.

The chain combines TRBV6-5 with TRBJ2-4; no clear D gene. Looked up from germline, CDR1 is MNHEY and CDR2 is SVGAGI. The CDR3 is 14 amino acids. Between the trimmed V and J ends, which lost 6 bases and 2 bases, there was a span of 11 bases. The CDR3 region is CASSPALSKNIQYF. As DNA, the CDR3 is TGTGCCAGCAGCCCCGCCCTTTCCAAAAACATTCAGTACTTC.

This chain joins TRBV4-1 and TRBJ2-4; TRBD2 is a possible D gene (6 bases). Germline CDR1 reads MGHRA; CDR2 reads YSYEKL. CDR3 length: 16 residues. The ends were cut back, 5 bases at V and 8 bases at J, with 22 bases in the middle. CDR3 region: CASSAGTLISGDIQYF. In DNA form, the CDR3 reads TGCGCCAGCAGCGCGGGGACCCTCATCTCGGGAGACATTCAGTACTTC.

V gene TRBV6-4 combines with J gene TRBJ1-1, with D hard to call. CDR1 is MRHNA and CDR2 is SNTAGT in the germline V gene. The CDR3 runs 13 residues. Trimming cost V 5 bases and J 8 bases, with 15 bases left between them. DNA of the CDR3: TGTGCCAGCAGTAAGGACGGCATTTCGGAAGCTTTCTTT. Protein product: CASSKDGISEAFF.

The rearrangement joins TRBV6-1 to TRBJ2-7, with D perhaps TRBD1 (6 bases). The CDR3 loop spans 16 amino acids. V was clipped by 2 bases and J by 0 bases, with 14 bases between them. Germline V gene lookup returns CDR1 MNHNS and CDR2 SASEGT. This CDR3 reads CASSESPGDNSYEQYF. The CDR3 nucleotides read TGTGCCAGCAGTGAAAGCCCCGGGGACAACTCCTACGAGCAGTACTTC.

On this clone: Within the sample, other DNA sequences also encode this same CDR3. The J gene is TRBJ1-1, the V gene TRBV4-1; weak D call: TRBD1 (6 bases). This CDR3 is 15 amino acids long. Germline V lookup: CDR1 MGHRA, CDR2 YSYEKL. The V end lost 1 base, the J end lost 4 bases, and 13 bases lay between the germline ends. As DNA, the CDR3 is TGCGCCAGCAGCCAAGCAATGGGACAACTCACTGAAGCTTTCTTT. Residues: CASSQAMGQLTEAFF.

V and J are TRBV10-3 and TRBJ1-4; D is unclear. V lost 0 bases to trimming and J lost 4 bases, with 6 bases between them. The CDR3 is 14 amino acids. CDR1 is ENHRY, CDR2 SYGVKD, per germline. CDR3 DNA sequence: TGTGCCATCAGTGAGTCTTACAGTAATGAAAAACTGTTTTTT. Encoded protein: CAISESYSNEKLFF.

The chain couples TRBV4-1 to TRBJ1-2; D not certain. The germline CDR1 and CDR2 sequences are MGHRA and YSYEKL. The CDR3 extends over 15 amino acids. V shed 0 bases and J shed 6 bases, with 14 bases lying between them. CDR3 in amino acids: CASSQDRQDGDGYTF. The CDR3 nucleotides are TGCGCCAGCAGCCAAGATCGACAAGACGGCGATGGCTACACCTTC.

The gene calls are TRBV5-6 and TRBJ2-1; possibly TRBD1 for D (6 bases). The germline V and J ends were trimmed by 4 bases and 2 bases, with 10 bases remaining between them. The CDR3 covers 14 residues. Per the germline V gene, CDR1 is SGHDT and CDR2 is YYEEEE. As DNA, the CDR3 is TGTGCCAGCAGCACCGGGACACCCTACAATGAGCAGTTCTTC. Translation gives CASSTGTPYNEQFF.

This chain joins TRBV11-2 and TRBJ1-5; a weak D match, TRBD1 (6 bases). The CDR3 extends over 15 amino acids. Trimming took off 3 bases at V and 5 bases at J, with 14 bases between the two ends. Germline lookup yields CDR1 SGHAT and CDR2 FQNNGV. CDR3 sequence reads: CASSFGGTLDQPQHF. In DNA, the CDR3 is TGTGCCAGCAGCTTCGGGGGGACACTTGATCAGCCCCAGCATTTT. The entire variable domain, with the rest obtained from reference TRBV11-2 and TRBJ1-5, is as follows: EAGVAQSPRYKIIEKRQSVAFWCNPISGHATLYWYQQILGQGPKLLIQFQNNGVVDDSQLPKDRFSAERLKGVDSTLKIQPAKLEDSAVYLCASSFGGTLDQPQHFGDGTRLSIL.

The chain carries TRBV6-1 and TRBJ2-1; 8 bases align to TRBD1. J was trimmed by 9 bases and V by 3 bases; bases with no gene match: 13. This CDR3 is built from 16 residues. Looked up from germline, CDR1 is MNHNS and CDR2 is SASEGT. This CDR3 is CASSEETGDQYGEQFF. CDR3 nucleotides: TGTGCCAGCAGTGAGGAGACAGGGGATCAGTACGGTGAGCAGTTCTTC.